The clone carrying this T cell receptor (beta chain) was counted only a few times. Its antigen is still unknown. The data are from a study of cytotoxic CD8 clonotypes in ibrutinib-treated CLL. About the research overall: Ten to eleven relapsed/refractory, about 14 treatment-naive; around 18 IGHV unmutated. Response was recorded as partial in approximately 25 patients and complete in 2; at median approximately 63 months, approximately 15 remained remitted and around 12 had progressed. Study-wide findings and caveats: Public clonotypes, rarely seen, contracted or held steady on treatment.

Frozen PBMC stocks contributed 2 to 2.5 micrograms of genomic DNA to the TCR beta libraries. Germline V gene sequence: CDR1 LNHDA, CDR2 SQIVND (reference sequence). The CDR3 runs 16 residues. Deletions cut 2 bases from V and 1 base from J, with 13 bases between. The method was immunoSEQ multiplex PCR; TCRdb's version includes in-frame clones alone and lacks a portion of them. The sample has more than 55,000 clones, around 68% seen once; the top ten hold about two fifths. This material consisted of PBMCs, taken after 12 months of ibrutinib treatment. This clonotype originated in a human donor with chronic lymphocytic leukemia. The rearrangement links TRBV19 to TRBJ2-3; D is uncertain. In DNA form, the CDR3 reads TGTGCCAGTAGTATAAATCCAGGTTCGGGCACAGATACGCAGTATTTT. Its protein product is CASSINPGSGTDTQYF.